Described below is a single TCR beta chain sequence and its context. Antigen unknown. The data derive from a study of T cell responses to AZD1222 COVID-19 vaccine. Study observations and caveats: Unmutated variant regions reportedly attract nearly half of all spike-specific TCRs. No repertoire was sampled before or during the peak T cell response, only after it. Most donors were white British and more were female, and clonal diversity was possibly underestimated.

Per germline, CDR1 SEHNR and CDR2 FQNEAQ (reference sequence). Losses at the gene ends were 1 base for V and 5 bases for J; bases not matched to a gene: 6. The CDR3 loop spans 17 amino acids. Only in-frame clones appear in the TCRdb table, and some are missing; sequencing was by immunoSEQ multiplex PCR. The sample has about 140,000 clones, and its top ten clones hold approximately 2%. The receptor was isolated from an adult in good health. The sample was peripheral blood. V and J are TRBV7-9 and TRBJ2-4; 12 bases are shared with TRBD1. The CDR3 nucleotides read TGTGCCAGCAGCTTAGGTGTGGGACAGGGGGCCCAAAACATTCAGTACTTC. Protein sequence: CASSLGVGQGAQNIQYF.